The present T cell receptor (beta chain) was sequenced within a study of CD8+ T cells in alopecia areata. Study background: Those patients who were treated received oral tofacitinib, which was given at 5 to 10 mg twice daily for moderate-to-severe alopecia areata.

Extraction of RNA preceded its reverse transcription into cDNA, which served as the sequencing template. Profiling relied on immunoSEQ multiplex PCR, and the TCRdb table lists in-frame clones only, not all of them. The data contain roughly 180,000 clones, approximately 53% of them seen just once; the ten biggest clones take up 11%. Treatment given: oral pan-JAK inhibitor, 5-10 mg twice daily. Sampling of alopecia areata patients yielded lesional scalp punch biopsies as well as peripheral blood. V dropped 7 bases and J dropped 8 bases, with 22 bases sitting between them. Germline CDR1 and CDR2: SGHRS and YFSETQ. The CDR3 has 15 residues.

V is TRBV5-1 and J is TRBJ2-1, with a tentative D call TRBD1 (6 bases). The sample in question was CD8+ T cells sorted from blood, obtained at week 24, from a patient treated with tofacitinib. The clonotype was recovered from a human donor with alopecia areata. The CDR3 region is CASALQGYHGDEQFF. In nucleotides, the CDR3 is TGCGCCAGCGCCCTACAGGGTTACCACGGGGATGAGCAGTTCTTC.